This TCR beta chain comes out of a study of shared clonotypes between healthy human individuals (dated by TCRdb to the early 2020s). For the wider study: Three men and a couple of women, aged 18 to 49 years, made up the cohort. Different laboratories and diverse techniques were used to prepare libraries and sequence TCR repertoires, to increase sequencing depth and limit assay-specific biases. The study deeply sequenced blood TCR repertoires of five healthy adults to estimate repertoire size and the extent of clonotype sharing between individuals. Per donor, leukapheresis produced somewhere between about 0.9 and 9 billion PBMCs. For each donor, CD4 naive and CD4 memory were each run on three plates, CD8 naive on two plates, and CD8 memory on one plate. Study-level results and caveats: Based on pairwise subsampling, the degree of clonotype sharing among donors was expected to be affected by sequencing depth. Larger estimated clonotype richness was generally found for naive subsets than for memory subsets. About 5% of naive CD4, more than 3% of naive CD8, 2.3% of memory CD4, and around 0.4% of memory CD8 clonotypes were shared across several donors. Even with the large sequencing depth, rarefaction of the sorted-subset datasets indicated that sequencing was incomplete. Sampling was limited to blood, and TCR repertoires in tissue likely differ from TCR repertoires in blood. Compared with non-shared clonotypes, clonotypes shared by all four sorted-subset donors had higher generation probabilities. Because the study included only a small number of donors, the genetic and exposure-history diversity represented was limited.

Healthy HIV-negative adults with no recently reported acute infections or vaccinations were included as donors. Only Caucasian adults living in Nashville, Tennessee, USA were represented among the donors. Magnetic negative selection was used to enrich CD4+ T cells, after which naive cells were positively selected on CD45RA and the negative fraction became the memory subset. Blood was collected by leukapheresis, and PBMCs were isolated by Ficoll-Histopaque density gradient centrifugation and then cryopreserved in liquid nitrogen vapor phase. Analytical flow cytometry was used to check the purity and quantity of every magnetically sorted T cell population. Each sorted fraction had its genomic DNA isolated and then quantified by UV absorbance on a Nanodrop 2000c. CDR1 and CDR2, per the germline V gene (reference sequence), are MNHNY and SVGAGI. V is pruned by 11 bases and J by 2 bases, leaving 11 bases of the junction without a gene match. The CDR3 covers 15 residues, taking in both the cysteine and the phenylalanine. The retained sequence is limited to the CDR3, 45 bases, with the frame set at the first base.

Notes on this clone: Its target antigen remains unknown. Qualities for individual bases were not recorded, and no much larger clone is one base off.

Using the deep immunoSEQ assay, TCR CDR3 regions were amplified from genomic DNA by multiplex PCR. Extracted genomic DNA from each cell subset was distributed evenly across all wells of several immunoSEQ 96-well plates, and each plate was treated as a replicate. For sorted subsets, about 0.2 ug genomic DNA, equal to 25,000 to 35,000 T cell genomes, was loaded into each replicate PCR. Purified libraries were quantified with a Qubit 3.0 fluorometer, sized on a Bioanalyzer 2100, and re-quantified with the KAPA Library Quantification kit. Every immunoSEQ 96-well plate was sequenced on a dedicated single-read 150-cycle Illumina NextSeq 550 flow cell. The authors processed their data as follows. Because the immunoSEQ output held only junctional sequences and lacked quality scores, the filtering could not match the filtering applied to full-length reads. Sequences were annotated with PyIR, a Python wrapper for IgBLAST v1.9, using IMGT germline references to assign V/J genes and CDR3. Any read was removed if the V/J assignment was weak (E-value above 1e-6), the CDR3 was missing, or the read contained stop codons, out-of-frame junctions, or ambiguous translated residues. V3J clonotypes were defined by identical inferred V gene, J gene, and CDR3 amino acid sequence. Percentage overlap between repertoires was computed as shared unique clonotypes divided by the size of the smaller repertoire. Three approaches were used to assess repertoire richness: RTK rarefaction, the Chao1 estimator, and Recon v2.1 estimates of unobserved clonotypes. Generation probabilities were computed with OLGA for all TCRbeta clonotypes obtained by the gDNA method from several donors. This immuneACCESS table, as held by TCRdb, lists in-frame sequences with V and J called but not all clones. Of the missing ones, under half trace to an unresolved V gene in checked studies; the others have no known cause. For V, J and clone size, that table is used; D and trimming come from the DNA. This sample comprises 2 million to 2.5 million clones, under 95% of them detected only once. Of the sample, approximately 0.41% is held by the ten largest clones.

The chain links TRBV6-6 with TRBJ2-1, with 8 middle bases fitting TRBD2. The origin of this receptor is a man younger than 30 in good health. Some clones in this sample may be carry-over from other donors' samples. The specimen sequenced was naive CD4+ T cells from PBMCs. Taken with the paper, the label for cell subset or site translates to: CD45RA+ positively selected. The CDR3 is CALRAAGGPYNEQFF. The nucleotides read TGTGCCCTCCGGGCGGCGGGAGGACCCTACAATGAGCAGTTCTTC.